This T cell receptor beta chain comes out of a study of blood T cell repertoires in COVID-19. Study summary: Acute and convalescent COVID-19 specimens originated in the United States, Italy and Spain. Sources were T cells, B-cell-depleted T cells, or PBMCs; the material itself was cDNA or gDNA.

Losses at the gene ends were 4 bases for V and 2 bases for J; bases not matched to a gene: 4. CDR3 length: 15 residues. CDR1 is SGHRS and CDR2 is YFSETQ in the germline V gene. Per the original methods: Amplification of reference gene primers provided the estimated nucleated cell counts. The table came from immunoSEQ multiplex PCR; TCRdb's copy has only in-frame clones and leaves some out. V, J and clone size were drawn from that table, and D and trimming were deduced from the DNA. There are 84,000 or so clones in the sample; 70% to 90% occur only once, and about 10% lies in the top ten. The chain combines TRBV5-1 with TRBJ2-3; 10 nucleotides match TRBD2. The clonotype comes from a woman aged 70-85 years with active or convalescent COVID-19. Sequencing input: peripheral blood. CDR3 loop: CASSRSGGTTDTQYF. The CDR3 coding sequence is TGCGCCAGCAGCCGTAGCGGGGGGACCACAGATACGCAGTATTTT.